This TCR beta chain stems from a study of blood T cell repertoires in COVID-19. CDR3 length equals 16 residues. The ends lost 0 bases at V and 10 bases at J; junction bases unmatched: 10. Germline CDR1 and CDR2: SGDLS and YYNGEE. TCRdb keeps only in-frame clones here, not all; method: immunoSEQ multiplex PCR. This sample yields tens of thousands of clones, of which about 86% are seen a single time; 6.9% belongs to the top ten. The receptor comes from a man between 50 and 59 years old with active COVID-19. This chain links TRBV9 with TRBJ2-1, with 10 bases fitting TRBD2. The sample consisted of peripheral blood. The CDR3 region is CASSVVATSGSGEQFF. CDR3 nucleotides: TGTGCCAGCAGCGTAGTGGCGACTAGCGGGTCCGGGGAGCAGTTCTTC.